One T cell receptor beta chain is described in this entry. The antigen remains unidentified. Unstimulated Tregs (CD4+CD25+CD127-) and CD4+CD25- non-Tregs were sorted from PBMCs. Here immunoSEQ multiplex PCR was the method, and the copy in TCRdb shows in-frame clones only, minus some. The table lists some 65,000 clones, about four fifths of them singletons. This sample is part of a study of Tregs in tolerant kidney transplant recipients. Overall study findings and caveats: The most relevant donor-specific Treg TCRbeta repertoire apparently came from expansion with activated donor B cells. This study did not directly address biological reproducibility. Findings come from small patient numbers and require larger validation.

The origin of this receptor is a human donor in good health. Specimen: CD4+ T cells from blood.

The CDR3: CASSLVSGKNTGELFF. The CDR3 nucleotides are TGTGCCAGCAGCTTAGTCTCCGGGAAGAACACCGGGGAGCTGTTTTTT. This sequence joins TRBV11-2 and TRBJ2-2; D is perhaps TRBD2 (5 bases). CDR1 and CDR2 from the germline V gene are SGHAT and FQNNGV. This CDR3 is 16 amino acids long. The ends were cut back, 1 base at V and 1 base at J, with 10 bases in the middle.